This TCR beta chain was captured by sequencing in a study of shared clonotypes between healthy human individuals. CDR1 is SGHNT, CDR2 YYREEE, per germline (reference sequence). This CDR3 region has 15 residues. V lost 0 bases to trimming and J lost 5 bases; unmatched junction nucleotides: 8. On this clone: Antigen: not known.

Study-level results: Only blood was sampled; tissue repertoires likely differ.

Per the original data handling: Filtering of immunoSEQ junctional sequences could not match full-length read filtering. Using immunoSEQ multiplex PCR, the repertoire was profiled, and TCRdb retains in-frame clones only, with some absent. V and J calls and clone size are as listed in that table; D and trimming were resolved from the DNA. The sample carries fewer than 1 million clones, just over 95% recorded once. Naive CD8 cells, CD45RO-negative and positively selected for CCR7, excluded terminally differentiated effector memory CD45RA+ cells. V usage is TRBV5-4 and J usage is TRBJ2-7; 7 bases agree with TRBD2. The receptor was isolated from a man younger than 40 in good health. Sequencing used naive CD8+ T cells sorted from blood. The CDR3 nucleotides read TGTGCCAGCAGCTTGGGTCTAGCGGCATGGGACGAGCAGTACTTC. Translated: CASSLGLAAWDEQYF.